These 18 T cell receptor beta chains came from one sample sequenced in a study of technical replicates of blood from a few donors (TCRdb year 2017). Libraries were constructed by the immunoSEQ multiplex PCR assay. TCRdb carries this immuneACCESS record with in-frame sequences only. Its versions omit some clonotypes, under half of them owing to an unresolved V gene in the studies checked, with the rest unexplained. The sample table holds tens of thousands of clones, of which around 92% were seen once. The biggest ten clones account for about 0.27% of the sample. Sequenced input: T cells isolated from PBMCs. The receptors originated from a human donor in good health.

The rearrangement joins TRBV6-1 to TRBJ2-2; TRBD2 might be the D (5 bases). The CDR3 covers 14 residues. Trimming removed 7 bases at V and 8 bases at J, with 17 bases between. Germline values: CDR1 MNHNS, CDR2 SASEGT. CDR3 nucleotides: TGTGCCAGCATGGGAGACTCCTACCTAGGGGAGCTGTTTTTT. Translating gives CASMGDSYLGELFF.

The chain is built from TRBV14 and TRBJ2-7; a possible D gene is TRBD1 (6 bases). This CDR3 comprises 13 residues. CDR1 and CDR2 (germline): SGHDN, FVKESK. V lost 4 bases and J 7 bases, leaving 14 bases between the germline ends. The CDR3 loop reads CASSLRETGEQYF. The CDR3 DNA is TGTGCCAGCAGCCTTCGAGAGACAGGAGAGCAGTACTTC.

The V and J genes are TRBV6-5 and TRBJ1-1; a weak D match, TRBD1 (6 bases). Looked up from germline, CDR1 is MNHEY and CDR2 is SVGAGI. The CDR3 covers 15 residues. V dropped 1 base and J dropped 6 bases, with 15 bases sitting between them. CDR3 bases: TGTGCCAGCAGTTACTGGACAGCGCTGGAACCTGAAGCTTTCTTT. Protein sequence: CASSYWTALEPEAFF.

The chain uses TRBV5-1 and TRBJ2-5; 13 positions match TRBD2. In germline, CDR1 is SGHRS, CDR2 YFSETQ. V shed 4 bases and J 4 bases; nucleotides not matched to a gene: 10. CDR3 length equals 17 residues. The CDR3: CASSPGLAGVIVETQYF. The CDR3 nucleotides are TGCGCCAGCAGCCCCGGACTAGCGGGAGTTATAGTAGAGACCCAGTACTTC.

In this sample, this clone turned up a few times. The genes are TRBV30 and TRBJ2-2, with 8 bases matching TRBD2. Germline CDR1 reads GTSNPN; CDR2 reads SVGIG (reference sequence). The CDR3 has 14 amino acids. The ends lost 2 bases at V and 5 bases at J; junction bases unmatched: 4. The CDR3 sequence: CAWSSGLATGELFF. The CDR3 DNA reads TGTGCCTGGAGTAGTGGACTAGCTACCGGGGAGCTGTTTTTT. Variable domain in full (rest from reference TRBV30 and TRBJ2-2): SQTIHQWPATLVQPVGSPLSLECTVEGTSNPNLYWYRQAAGRGLQLLFYSVGIGQISSEVPQNLSASRPQDRQFILSSKKLLLSDSGFYLCAWSSGLATGELFFGEGSRLTVL.

The genes are TRBV7-9 and TRBJ1-1, with 7 bases fitting TRBD1. Trimming cost V 7 bases and J 6 bases; bases outside gene matches: 8. The CDR3 covers 13 residues. Germline V CDR1 and CDR2: SEHNR, FQNEAQ (reference sequence). The CDR3 is CASTQGVVAEAFF. In nucleotides, the CDR3 is TGTGCCAGCACCCAGGGGGTGGTCGCTGAAGCTTTCTTT. The whole variable domain, remainder taken from reference TRBV7-9 and TRBJ1-1, is DTGVSQNPRHKITKRGQNVTFRCDPISEHNRLYWYRQTLGQGPEFLTYFQNEAQLEKSRLLSDRFSAERPKGSFSTLEIQRTEQGDSAMYLCASTQGVVAEAFFGQGTRLTVV.

This chain connects TRBV28 to TRBJ2-7; D ambiguous. Trimming took 8 bases from V and 0 from J, leaving 8 bases between them. Germline assignment: CDR1 MDHEN and CDR2 SYDVKM. This CDR3 is built from 12 residues. This CDR3 reads CASRSSSYEQYF. CDR3 nucleotide sequence: TGTGCCAGCCGATCCAGCTCCTACGAGCAGTACTTC.

The genes are TRBV7-9 and TRBJ1-6, with D unresolved. V dropped 3 bases and J dropped 8 bases, with 8 bases sitting between them. In germline, CDR1 is SEHNR, CDR2 FQNEAQ (reference sequence). The CDR3 covers 13 residues. The CDR3 spells CASSFSEYSPLHF. CDR3 DNA sequence: TGTGCCAGCAGCTTCTCCGAGTATTCACCCCTCCACTTT.

The chain combines TRBV19 with TRBJ2-3, with TRBD2 matching 11 bases. The germline CDR1 and CDR2 sequences are LNHDA and SQIVND (reference sequence). V gave up 4 bases and J gave up 4 bases; unmatched junction bases: 19. The CDR3 runs to 20 residues. Written as DNA, the CDR3 is TGTGCCAGTAGTACTAGTAGTACGCTCCTAGCGGGAGGAAGCGCAGATACGCAGTATTTT. Translating it yields CASSTSSTLLAGGSADTQYF.

A few counts support this clone. The gene calls are TRBV9 and TRBJ1-1, with TRBD1 matching over 9 bases. Germline values: CDR1 SGDLS, CDR2 YYNGEE. J gave up 1 base and V 4 bases, and 5 bases lay outside the gene matches. CDR3 length: 15 residues. The CDR3 loop is CASSKQTGGNTEAFF. As DNA, the CDR3 is TGTGCCAGCAGCAAACAGACAGGGGGGAACACTGAAGCTTTCTTT.

The table lists this clone with a few counts. The chain uses TRBV5-1 and TRBJ1-1; 8 nucleotides agree with TRBD1. V was clipped by 0 bases and J by 0 bases; unmatched bases: 1. The CDR3 runs to 15 residues. Germline CDR1 reads SGHRS; CDR2 reads YFSETQ. As DNA, the CDR3 is TGCGCCAGCAGCTTGGGGGACAGGCTGAACACTGAAGCTTTCTTT. Translation gives CASSLGDRLNTEAFF.

The chain employs TRBV5-1 and TRBJ2-5, with 9 bases matching TRBD1. With V trimmed by 5 bases and J by 5 bases, 7 bases remained unmatched. There are 14 residues in the CDR3. Germline CDR1 reads SGHRS; CDR2 reads YFSETQ. CDR3 bases: TGCGCCAGCAGTTCTGGGACAGGGTCGGAGACCCAGTACTTC. Encoded protein: CASSSGTGSETQYF.

The chain couples TRBV7-9 to TRBJ1-1; D gene uncertain. Germline loops: CDR1 SEHNR, CDR2 FQNEAQ (reference sequence). V was clipped by 5 bases and J by 4 bases, with 8 bases between them. The CDR3 contains 12 residues. CDR3 in DNA: TGTGCCAGCAGCCCCAGCGGCACTGAAGCTTTCTTT. Encoded protein: CASSPSGTEAFF.

This rearrangement joins TRBV6-5 to TRBJ2-7; a possible D gene is TRBD2 (7 bases). From germline, CDR1 is MNHEY and CDR2 SVGAGI. This CDR3 spans 14 amino acids. V was pared by 6 bases and J by 3 bases, with 15 bases between. The CDR3 nucleotides read TGTGCCAGCAGATTGGGGGGGCAAGGCTACGAGCAGTACTTC. Translated: CASRLGGQGYEQYF.

This chain joins TRBV7-9 and TRBJ1-4, with TRBD1 matching 7 bases. This CDR3 comprises 15 residues. Germline CDR1 SEHNR, CDR2 FQNEAQ (reference sequence). The V and J ends lost 6 bases and 6 bases, in that order; junction bases with no gene match: 10. This CDR3 is CASRSRTGRDEKLFF. CDR3 in DNA: TGTGCCAGCAGATCTAGGACAGGCCGCGATGAAAAACTGTTTTTT.

The chain is built from TRBV11-3 and TRBJ2-7; D gene ambiguous. Germline loops: CDR1 SGHNT, CDR2 YENEEA. CDR3 length: 14 residues. The ends were cut back, 5 bases at V and 2 bases at J, with 13 bases in the middle. The CDR3, as DNA: TGTGCCAGCAGCCGTGACACATCAGCCTACGAGCAGTACTTC. Protein: CASSRDTSAYEQYF.

The chain has TRBV2 and TRBJ2-1; possibly TRBD1 for D (6 bases). The CDR3 is 13 amino acids. From germline, CDR1 is SNHLY and CDR2 FYNNEI. Trimming left V 6 bases short and J 16 bases short, with 22 bases between. The CDR3 nucleotides read TGTGCCAGCAGGCAGGTACAGGGACGGGGCGTATTCTTC. Residues: CASRQVQGRGVFF.

V gene TRBV6-6 combines with J gene TRBJ1-3; tentative D call: TRBD1 (6 bases). The CDR3 runs 15 residues. V lost 6 bases and J 0 bases, leaving 12 bases between the germline ends. Germline CDR1 reads MNHNY; CDR2 reads SVGAGI (reference sequence). CDR3 sequence (DNA): TGTGCCAGCAGCCCCACAGGGAGCTCTGGAAACACCATATATTTT. Its protein product is CASSPTGSSGNTIYF.